The rows below give T cell receptor beta chains drawn from one sample of a study of blood T cell repertoires in COVID-19. Some clones are missing from TCRdb's copy, which holds only in-frame ones; the method was immunoSEQ multiplex PCR. The sample lists a few hundred thousand clones, over 80% occurring once. The sequenced sample consisted of PBMCs or T cells enriched from blood (not recorded which). Receptors were obtained from a human donor in a cohort exposed to, infected with or recovered from COVID-19 (not recorded which). The donor label of this sample is uncertain. CDR3s include the opening cysteine and the closing phenylalanine or tryptophan. Each record gives: clone size, V gene, D gene, J gene, CDR3 protein, CDR3 DNA. A D gene is named only where the DNA matches it firmly. Size values are once, few and many counts, or a class for expanded clones, and some rows have none.

size: .
V: TRBV5-8
D: .
J: TRBJ2-7
CDR3: CASSVPGVEQYF
DNA: TGTGCCAGCAGCGTACCAGGGGTCGAGCAGTACTTC

size: .
V: TRBV30
D: TRBD1
J: TRBJ1-4
CDR3: CAWGTGTNEKLFF
DNA: TGTGCCTGGGGGACAGGAACTAATGAAAAACTGTTTTTT

size: once
V: TRBV19
D: TRBD2
J: TRBJ2-7
CDR3: CASSIILAGGNEQYF
DNA: TGTGCCAGTAGTATTATACTAGCGGGGGGAAACGAGCAGTACTTC

size: .
V: TRBV5-4
D: .
J: TRBJ1-1
CDR3: CASSLKTGSNTEAFF
DNA: TGTGCCAGCAGCTTAAAGACAGGTTCGAACACTGAAGCTTTCTTT

size: .
V: TRBV7-9
D: .
J: TRBJ2-7
CDR3: CASSSPRDSLGLEQYF
DNA: TGTGCCAGCAGCTCCCCCCGGGACTCCCTGGGGCTCGAGCAGTACTTC

size: once
V: TRBV6-4
D: .
J: TRBJ1-2
CDR3: CASSDRTGANYGYTF
DNA: TGTGCCAGCAGTGATCGGACGGGGGCTAACTATGGCTACACCTTC

size: .
V: TRBV25-1
D: .
J: TRBJ2-6
CDR3: CASSGHVPGANVLTF
DNA: TGTGCCAGCAGCGGACACGTCCCCGGGGCCAACGTCCTGACTTTC

size: .
V: TRBV6-2/TRBV6-3
D: TRBD2
J: TRBJ2-3
CDR3: CASSYEAGGPEDTQYF
DNA: TGTGCCAGCAGTTACGAAGCGGGGGGTCCCGAAGATACGCAGTATTTT

size: .
V: TRBV27
D: TRBD1
J: TRBJ1-2
CDR3: CASSRYRGAYGYTF
DNA: TGTGCCAGCAGTAGGTACAGGGGGGCCTATGGCTACACCTTC

size: .
V: TRBV6-2/TRBV6-3
D: TRBD2
J: TRBJ2-1
CDR3: CASSSPRRGGLYNEQFF
DNA: TGTGCCAGCAGTTCCCCCCGGCGGGGGGGCCTCTACAATGAGCAGTTCTTC

size: .
V: TRBV2
D: .
J: TRBJ2-2
CDR3: CASSAQDTGELFF
DNA: TGTGCCAGCAGTGCCCAGGACACCGGGGAGCTGTTTTTT

size: .
V: TRBV11-2
D: TRBD2
J: TRBJ2-3
CDR3: CASSIRTSGGTDTQYF
DNA: TGTGCCAGCAGCATCCGGACTAGCGGGGGCACAGATACGCAGTATTTT

size: once
V: TRBV6-6
D: .
J: TRBJ2-7
CDR3: CASSYARQSYEQYF
DNA: TGTGCCAGCAGTTACGCGCGGCAATCCTACGAGCAGTACTTC

size: .
V: TRBV15
D: .
J: TRBJ2-3
CDR3: CATSRGQLDTDTQYF
DNA: TGTGCCACCAGCAGAGGACAGCTCGACACAGATACGCAGTATTTT

size: .
V: TRBV10-3
D: .
J: TRBJ2-7
CDR3: CAISGDTSYEQYF
DNA: TGTGCCATCAGTGGGGACACATCCTACGAGCAGTACTTC

size: .
V: TRBV3-1/TRBV3-2
D: TRBD1
J: TRBJ1-3
CDR3: CASSQVTGAGNTIYF
DNA: TGTGCCAGCAGCCAAGTAACAGGGGCTGGAAACACCATATATTTT

size: .
V: TRBV5-1
D: TRBD2
J: TRBJ2-3
CDR3: CASSSKRGLTDTQYF
DNA: TGCGCCAGCAGCTCCAAGCGGGGCCTCACAGATACGCAGTATTTT

size: .
V: TRBV7-9
D: TRBD1
J: TRBJ1-1
CDR3: CASPPNRGTEAFF
DNA: TGTGCCAGCCCCCCGAACAGGGGCACTGAAGCTTTCTTT

size: .
V: TRBV6-5
D: .
J: TRBJ1-1
CDR3: CASSYSGFRTEAFF
DNA: TGTGCCAGCAGTTATTCGGGGTTCAGAACTGAAGCTTTCTTT

size: once
V: TRBV28
D: .
J: TRBJ1-2
CDR3: CASSLGGPYGYTF
DNA: TGTGCCAGCAGTTTGGGGGGTCCCTATGGCTACACCTTC

size: .
V: TRBV4-2
D: TRBD2
J: TRBJ2-7
CDR3: CASSQGLAGGYEQYF
DNA: TGTGCCAGCAGCCAAGGACTAGCGGGGGGATACGAGCAGTACTTC

size: .
V: TRBV4-1
D: TRBD2
J: TRBJ2-3
CDR3: CASRGLAGSSTDTQYF
DNA: TGCGCCAGCAGGGGACTAGCGGGGAGCAGCACAGATACGCAGTATTTT

size: .
V: TRBV3-1/TRBV3-2
D: TRBD2
J: TRBJ2-3
CDR3: CASSVAGALTDTQYF
DNA: TGTGCCAGCTCCGTAGCGGGGGCCCTCACAGATACGCAGTATTTT

size: .
V: TRBV5-1
D: TRBD1
J: TRBJ1-4
CDR3: CASSPGGRGEKLFF
DNA: TGCGCCAGCAGCCCAGGGGGCCGGGGTGAAAAACTGTTTTTT

size: .
V: TRBV19
D: TRBD1
J: TRBJ1-1
CDR3: CASLGTGRSGRTEAFF
DNA: TGTGCCAGCCTCGGGACAGGGAGATCAGGTAGAACTGAAGCTTTCTTT

size: .
V: TRBV12-3/TRBV12-4
D: .
J: TRBJ2-1
CDR3: CASSLVLRNEQFF
DNA: TGTGCCAGCAGTTTAGTTCTGAGGAATGAGCAGTTCTTC

size: few
V: TRBV24-1
D: TRBD1
J: TRBJ2-1
CDR3: CATSDHGQGWNEQFF
DNA: TGTGCCACCAGTGACCATGGACAGGGATGGAATGAGCAGTTCTTC